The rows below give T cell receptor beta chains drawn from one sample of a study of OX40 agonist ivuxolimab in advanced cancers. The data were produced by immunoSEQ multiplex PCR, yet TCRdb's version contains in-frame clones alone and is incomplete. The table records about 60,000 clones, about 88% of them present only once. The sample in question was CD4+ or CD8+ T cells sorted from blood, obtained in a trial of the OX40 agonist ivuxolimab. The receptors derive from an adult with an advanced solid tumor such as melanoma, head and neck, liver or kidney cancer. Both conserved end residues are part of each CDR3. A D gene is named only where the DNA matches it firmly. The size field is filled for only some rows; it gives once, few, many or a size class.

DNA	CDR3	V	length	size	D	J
TGTGCCAGCTCAAGCAGGGGGCTAGATTGGAGCACTGAAGCTTTCTTT	CASSSRGLDWSTEAFF	TRBV18	16	NA	TRBD1	TRBJ1-1
TGTGCCAGCAGTGACTACAGGGGGGGGGCTTTCTTT	CASSDYRGGAFF	TRBV2	12	NA	TRBD1	TRBJ1-1
TGTGCCAGCAGTGGCCGGGACTCCCCCTACGAGCAGTACTTC	CASSGRDSPYEQYF	TRBV2	14	once	NA	TRBJ2-7
TGTGCCAGCTCACCACCAGGCCCTCGTGTGCAGTACTTC	CASSPPGPRVQYF	TRBV18	13	NA	NA	TRBJ2-7
TGTGCCAGCAGCTTAGTGGAGGGAGGAAGACAGGGGGTGGACTTC	CASSLVEGGRQGVDF	TRBV7-2	15	NA	TRBD1	TRBJ2-5
TGTGCCAGCAGACAGGATTTTACTCAGCCCCAGCATTTT	CASRQDFTQPQHF	TRBV28	13	NA	NA	TRBJ1-5
TGTGCCAGCAGCGTAGCTCCTAGCCGAAGCACAGATACGCAGTATTTT	CASSVAPSRSTDTQYF	TRBV9	16	few	NA	TRBJ2-3
TGTGCCAGCAGCGTTAGCGGGAGGAATGGGGATGAGCAGTTCTTC	CASSVSGRNGDEQFF	TRBV7-6	15	NA	TRBD2	TRBJ2-1
TGTGCCAGCTCACCGACAATGTACAATGAGCAGTTCTTC	CASSPTMYNEQFF	TRBV18	13	NA	NA	TRBJ2-1
TGCGCCAGCAGCTCACTAGCGGGGGGAAACGAGCAGTACTTC	CASSSLAGGNEQYF	TRBV5-1	14	NA	TRBD2	TRBJ2-7
TGTGCCAGCAGCTTACATCGCGGGAATCAATTT	CASSLHRGNQF	TRBV11-2	11	medium-sized	NA	TRBJ2-3
TGCAGCGCCGAGACAGGGGTAGCGACCCAGTACTTC	CSAETGVATQYF	TRBV29-1	12	NA	TRBD1	TRBJ2-5
TGTGCCAGCAGCTACCTCCGACGCAATCAGCCCCAGCATTTT	CASSYLRRNQPQHF	TRBV28	14	NA	NA	TRBJ1-5
TGTGCCAGCGGACAGGGGTATTCACCCCTCCACTTT	CASGQGYSPLHF	TRBV2	12	NA	TRBD1	TRBJ1-6
TGTGCCAGCAGTTACTCCGGGGGGATGAATGAGCAGTTCTTC	CASSYSGGMNEQFF	TRBV6-5	14	NA	TRBD2	TRBJ2-1
TGCGCCAGCAGCTTGGGAGGGGTGGCAGATACGCAGTATTTT	CASSLGGVADTQYF	TRBV5-1	14	NA	NA	TRBJ2-3
TGTGCCAGCAGCGCGGCAGGGGCTGGCACCGGGGAGCTGTTTTTT	CASSAAGAGTGELFF	TRBV7-8	15	NA	NA	TRBJ2-2
TGTGCCAGCAGCTTGCCGACAGGGATCAACTCTGGGGCCAACGTCCTGACTTTC	CASSLPTGINSGANVLTF	TRBV5-6	18	NA	TRBD1	TRBJ2-6
TGTGCCAGCAACCCGGGGGCCAACGTCCTGACTTTC	CASNPGANVLTF	TRBV11-2	12	NA	NA	TRBJ2-6
TGCAGTGCTAGAGCAGACTATGGCTACACCTTC	CSARADYGYTF	TRBV20-1	11	few	NA	TRBJ1-2
TGTGCCAGCAGTTCAAGAGGGACAGCGTCGAAGGTCTTT	CASSSRGTASKVF	TRBV6-5	13	NA	TRBD1	TRBJ1-1
TGTGCCAGCAGCCGGACAGGGGTGAACATTCAGTACTTC	CASSRTGVNIQYF	TRBV5-6	13	NA	TRBD1	TRBJ2-4
TGTGCCACCCTAGCGGGATTCTACGAGCAGTACTTC	CATLAGFYEQYF	TRBV27	12	NA	TRBD2	TRBJ2-7
TGCGCCAGCAGCTTGAGACAGGGGGTCACCGGGGAGCTGTTTTTT	CASSLRQGVTGELFF	TRBV5-1	15	NA	TRBD1	TRBJ2-2
TGTGCCAGCAGCCTGAGGGGGAGAGGAATAGATATGCAGTATTTT	CASSLRGRGIDMQYF	TRBV5-6	15	NA	NA	TRBJ2-3
TGCGCCAGCGGCGGGGCTGCCCCCGGGGAGCTGTTTTTT	CASGGAAPGELFF	TRBV10-1	13	NA	NA	TRBJ2-2
TGCAGCGCGGGTACCAACTGGGGCACTGAAGCTTTCTTT	CSAGTNWGTEAFF	TRBV29-1	13	NA	NA	TRBJ1-1
TGTGCCAGCTCACCACCACGGGGGCGCAGGGGAGAGACCCAGTACTTC	CASSPPRGRRGETQYF	TRBV18	16	NA	NA	TRBJ2-5
TGTGCCAGCAGTTTAAGCGGGATCAACACCGGGGAGCTGTTTTTT	CASSLSGINTGELFF	TRBV6-6	15	NA	TRBD2	TRBJ2-2
TGTGCCTGGCAGGCGGGACAGAGAGCCTACGAGCAGTACTTC	CAWQAGQRAYEQYF	TRBV30	14	NA	NA	TRBJ2-7
TGTGCCAGTAATCGGGCCGGGGAGCTGTTTTTT	CASNRAGELFF	TRBV19	11	NA	NA	TRBJ2-2
TGCGCCAGCAACCCCGGATTGGGGGTTTTTGAGCAGTTCTTC	CASNPGLGVFEQFF	TRBV5-1	14	NA	NA	TRBJ2-1
TGTGCCAGCAGCCAAGCCATAGACAGGGTAGCGAAGACCCAGTACTTC	CASSQAIDRVAKTQYF	TRBV4-2	16	few	TRBD1	TRBJ2-5
TGCGCCAGCAGCTCCTCCGGGACTCCCGCGGCAGATACGCAGTATTTT	CASSSSGTPAADTQYF	TRBV5-1	16	NA	NA	TRBJ2-3
TGTGCCAGCAGCCCGGACCCAGGTTTTAGCTCCTACGAGCAGTACTTC	CASSPDPGFSSYEQYF	TRBV5-6	16	NA	NA	TRBJ2-7
TGTGCCAGCAGCTTGAAAGGGGGAAGGGCAGATACGCAGTATTTT	CASSLKGGRADTQYF	TRBV5-4	15	NA	NA	TRBJ2-3
TGTGCCAGCAGTGAGGCACTGCTGAACACCGGGGAGCTGTTTTTT	CASSEALLNTGELFF	TRBV25-1	15	once	NA	TRBJ2-2
TGTGCCAGCAGCTCCAGACTCTACGAGCAGTACTTC	CASSSRLYEQYF	TRBV7-2	12	few	NA	TRBJ2-7
TGTGCCAGCAGCTTAGTCGGGACAGGCTCTGGAAACACCATATATTTT	CASSLVGTGSGNTIYF	TRBV7-2	16	NA	TRBD1	TRBJ1-3
TGCGCCAGCAGGAAACTCGAAGGGGAAGGAAATGAGCAGTTCTTC	CASRKLEGEGNEQFF	TRBV5-1	15	NA	NA	TRBJ2-1
TGCGCCAGCAGTGACTACAGCTCCTACGAGCAGTACTTC	CASSDYSSYEQYF	TRBV10-2	13	NA	NA	TRBJ2-7
TGTGCCAGCAGACGGACTAGCGGAGCTTCCTACGAGCAGTACTTC	CASRRTSGASYEQYF	TRBV7-2	15	NA	TRBD2	TRBJ2-7
TGTGCCAGCAGCGTAGGTCTAGCGGAGACCCAGTACTTC	CASSVGLAETQYF	TRBV9	13	few	NA	TRBJ2-5
TGTGCCAGCAGCCCTATGTGGAGCACAGATACGCAGTATTTT	CASSPMWSTDTQYF	TRBV9	14	NA	NA	TRBJ2-3
TGTGCCAGCAGTTCGGGACAGGCCTTTCGCGAGCAGTACTTC	CASSSGQAFREQYF	TRBV27	14	NA	TRBD1	TRBJ2-7
TGTGCCAGCAGTGAAAGGGGGCCGTCCTACGAGCAGTACTTC	CASSERGPSYEQYF	TRBV6-1	14	NA	TRBD1	TRBJ2-7
TGTGCTAGTGGTTTGGGTGTGATGCGTAATGAGCAGTTCTTC	CASGLGVMRNEQFF	TRBV12-5	14	NA	NA	TRBJ2-1
TGTGCCAGCAGCAGTGGGACAGGGGGGGACAATCAGCCCCAGCATTTT	CASSSGTGGDNQPQHF	TRBV9	16	NA	TRBD1	TRBJ1-5
TGTGCCAGCTCCCCTCGGCGGGCCTACGAGCAGTACTTC	CASSPRRAYEQYF	TRBV18	13	NA	NA	TRBJ2-7
TGTGCCAGCAGCGTAGGGTTGGACCAATACACAGATACGCAGTATTTT	CASSVGLDQYTDTQYF	TRBV9	16	NA	NA	TRBJ2-3
TGTGCCAGCACCCCGAGGGGCAGCATGAACACTGAAGCTTTCTTT	CASTPRGSMNTEAFF	TRBV9	15	NA	NA	TRBJ1-1
TGTGCCAGCAGTTACGGGACTACCTACGAGCAGTACTTC	CASSYGTTYEQYF	TRBV6-6	13	NA	TRBD2	TRBJ2-7
TGTGCCAGCAGGAAAACAGGGGTTAGCACAGATACGCAGTATTTT	CASRKTGVSTDTQYF	TRBV6-6	15	NA	TRBD1	TRBJ2-3